The sequence of this TCR beta chain was determined in a study of cytomegalovirus exposure and HLA in healthy donors. Donors were nominally healthy when sampled, though unrecorded immune exposures were likely. Regarding the study as a whole: One cluster of highly shared sequence variants probably arose as a sequencing artifact. While the bulk of TCR sequences proved rare, some public TCRs turned up in many donors.

Comment on this clone: The antigen remains undetermined.

The CDR3 extends over 15 amino acids. Trimming removed 0 bases from V and 4 bases from J, with 12 bases in between. CDR1 and CDR2 (germline): WNHNN, SYGVQD (reference sequence). The study ran its PCR with 60 Vbeta and 13 Jbeta primers. Assay: immunoSEQ multiplex PCR; the TCRdb copy retains only in-frame clones and omits some. In the table there are some 110,000 clones, around 80% of which are singletons. The rearrangement links TRBV10-1 to TRBJ2-5; D is perhaps TRBD1 (6 bases). The receptor comes from a man aged 25 to 40 in good health and CMV-seropositive. Material for sequencing was PBMCs. The CDR3 DNA reads as TGCGCCAGCAGTGAGTCTACAGGGTTTGGAGAGACCCAGTACTTC. Its protein is CASSESTGFGETQYF.